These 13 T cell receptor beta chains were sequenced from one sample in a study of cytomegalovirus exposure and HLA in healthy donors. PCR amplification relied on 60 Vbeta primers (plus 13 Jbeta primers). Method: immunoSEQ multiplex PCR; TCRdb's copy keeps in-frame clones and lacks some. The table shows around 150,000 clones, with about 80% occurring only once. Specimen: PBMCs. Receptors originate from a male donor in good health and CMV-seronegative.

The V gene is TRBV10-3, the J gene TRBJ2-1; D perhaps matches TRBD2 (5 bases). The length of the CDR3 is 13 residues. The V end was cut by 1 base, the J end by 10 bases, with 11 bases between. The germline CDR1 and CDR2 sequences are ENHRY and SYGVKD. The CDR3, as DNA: TGTGCCATCAGTGAGTACGGGATCAGAGAGCAGTTCTTC. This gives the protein CAISEYGIREQFF.

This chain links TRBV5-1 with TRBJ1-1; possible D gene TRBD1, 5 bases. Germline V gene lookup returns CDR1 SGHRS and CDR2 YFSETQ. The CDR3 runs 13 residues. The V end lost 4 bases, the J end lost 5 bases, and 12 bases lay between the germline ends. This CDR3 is CASSGGGETEAFF. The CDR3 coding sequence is TGCGCCAGCAGCGGCGGGGGGGAAACTGAAGCTTTCTTT.

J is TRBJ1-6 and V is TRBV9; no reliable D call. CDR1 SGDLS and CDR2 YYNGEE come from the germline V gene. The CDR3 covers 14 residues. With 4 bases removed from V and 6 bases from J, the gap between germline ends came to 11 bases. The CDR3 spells CASSPSSGNSPLHF. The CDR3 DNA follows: TGTGCCAGCAGCCCCTCTTCGGGTAATTCACCCCTCCACTTT. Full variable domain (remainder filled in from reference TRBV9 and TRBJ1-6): DSGVTQTPKHLITATGQRVTLRCSPRSGDLSVYWYQQSLDQGLQFLIQYYNGEERAKGNILERFSAQQFPDLHSELNLSSLELGDSALYFCASSPSSGNSPLHFGNGTRLTVT.

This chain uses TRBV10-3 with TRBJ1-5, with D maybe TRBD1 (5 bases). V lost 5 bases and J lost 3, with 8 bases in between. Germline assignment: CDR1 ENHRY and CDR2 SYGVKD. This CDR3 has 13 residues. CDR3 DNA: TGTGCCATCAGTACAGGATTCAATCAGCCCCAGCATTTT. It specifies CAISTGFNQPQHF.

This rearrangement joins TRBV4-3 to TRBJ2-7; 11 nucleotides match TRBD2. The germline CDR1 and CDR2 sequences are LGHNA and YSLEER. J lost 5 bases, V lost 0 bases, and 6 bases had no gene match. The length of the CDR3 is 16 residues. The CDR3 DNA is TGCGCCAGCAGCCAAGATACTAGCGGGGGTGGCGACGAGCAGTACTTC. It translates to CASSQDTSGGGDEQYF.

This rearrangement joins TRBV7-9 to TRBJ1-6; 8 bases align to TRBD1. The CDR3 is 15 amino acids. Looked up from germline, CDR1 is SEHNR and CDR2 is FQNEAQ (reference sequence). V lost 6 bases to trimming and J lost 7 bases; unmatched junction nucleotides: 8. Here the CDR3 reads CASSSTGGGNSPLHF. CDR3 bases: TGTGCCAGCAGTTCTACAGGGGGAGGGAATTCACCCCTCCACTTT.

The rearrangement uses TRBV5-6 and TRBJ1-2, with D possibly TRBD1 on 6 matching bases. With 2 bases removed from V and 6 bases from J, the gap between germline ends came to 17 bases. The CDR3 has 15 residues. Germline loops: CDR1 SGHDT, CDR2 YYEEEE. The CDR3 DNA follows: TGTGCCAGCAGCTTAGGGGGGGTAAGGGTGGATGGCTACACCTTC. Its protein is CASSLGGVRVDGYTF.

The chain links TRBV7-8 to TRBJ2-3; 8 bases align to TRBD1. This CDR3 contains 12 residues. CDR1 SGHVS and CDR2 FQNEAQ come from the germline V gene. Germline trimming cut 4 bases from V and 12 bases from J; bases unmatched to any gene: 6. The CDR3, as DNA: TGTGCCAGCAGCTCAAGGACAGGGAACCAGTATTTT. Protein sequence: CASSSRTGNQYF.

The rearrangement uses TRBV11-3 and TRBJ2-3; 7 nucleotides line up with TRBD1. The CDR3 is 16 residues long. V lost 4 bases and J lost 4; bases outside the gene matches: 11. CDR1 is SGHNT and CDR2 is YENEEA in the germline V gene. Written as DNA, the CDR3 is TGTGCCAGCAGCTCAACCGGGGACAGAGGTGCAGATACGCAGTATTTT. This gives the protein CASSSTGDRGADTQYF.

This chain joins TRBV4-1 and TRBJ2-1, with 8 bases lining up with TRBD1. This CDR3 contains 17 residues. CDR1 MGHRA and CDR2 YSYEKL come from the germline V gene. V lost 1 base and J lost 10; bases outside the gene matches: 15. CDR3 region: CASSQAPFGQGRGEQFF. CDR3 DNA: TGCGCCAGCAGCCAAGCCCCGTTCGGACAGGGTCGGGGGGAGCAGTTCTTC.

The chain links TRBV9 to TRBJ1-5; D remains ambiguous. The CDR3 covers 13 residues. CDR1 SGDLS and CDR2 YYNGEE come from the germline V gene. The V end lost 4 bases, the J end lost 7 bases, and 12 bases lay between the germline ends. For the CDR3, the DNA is TGTGCCAGCAGCCTTAGTTCGGGACAGCCCCAGCATTTT. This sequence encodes CASSLSSGQPQHF.

The CDR3 region is CASSPVGRVWNSPLHF. CDR3 DNA sequence: TGTGCCAGCTCACCCGTCGGGAGGGTGTGGAATTCACCCCTCCACTTT. V is TRBV18 and J is TRBJ1-6, with unresolved D. Trimming stripped 3 bases from V and 7 bases from J, with 16 bases between. Looked up from germline, CDR1 is KGHSH and CDR2 is LQKENI. This CDR3 contains 16 residues. Full variable domain (missing parts from reference TRBV18 and TRBJ1-6): NAGVMQNPRHLVRRRGQEARLRCSPMKGHSHVYWYRQLPEEGLKFMVYLQKENIIDESGMPKERFSAEFPKEGPSILRIQQVVRGDSAAYFCASSPVGRVWNSPLHFGNGTRLTVT.

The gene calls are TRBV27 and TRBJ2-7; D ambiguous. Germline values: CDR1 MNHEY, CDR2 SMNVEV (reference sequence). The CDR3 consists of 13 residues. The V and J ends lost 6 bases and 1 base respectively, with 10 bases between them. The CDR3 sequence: CASSYRVSYEQYF. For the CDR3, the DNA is TGTGCCAGCAGCTATCGGGTATCCTACGAGCAGTACTTC.